This TCR beta chain was captured by sequencing in a study of cytomegalovirus exposure and HLA in healthy donors. It was with 60 Vbeta and 13 Jbeta primers that the PCR ran. Assay: immunoSEQ multiplex PCR; the TCRdb copy retains only in-frame clones and omits some. The sample shows under 150,000 clones, roughly 70% of them seen only once. The CDR3 sequence is 14 residues long. Germline V lookup: CDR1 SGHRS, CDR2 YFSETQ. Losses at the gene ends were 6 bases for V and 6 bases for J; bases not matched to a gene: 8. The origin of this receptor is a man aged 55-75 years in good health and CMV-seronegative. What was sequenced was PBMCs. The chain employs TRBV5-1 and TRBJ2-1, with 8 positions matching TRBD2. CDR3 protein: CASKVLAVGNEQFF. The DNA of the CDR3 is TGCGCCAGCAAGGTACTAGCGGTGGGCAATGAGCAGTTCTTC.